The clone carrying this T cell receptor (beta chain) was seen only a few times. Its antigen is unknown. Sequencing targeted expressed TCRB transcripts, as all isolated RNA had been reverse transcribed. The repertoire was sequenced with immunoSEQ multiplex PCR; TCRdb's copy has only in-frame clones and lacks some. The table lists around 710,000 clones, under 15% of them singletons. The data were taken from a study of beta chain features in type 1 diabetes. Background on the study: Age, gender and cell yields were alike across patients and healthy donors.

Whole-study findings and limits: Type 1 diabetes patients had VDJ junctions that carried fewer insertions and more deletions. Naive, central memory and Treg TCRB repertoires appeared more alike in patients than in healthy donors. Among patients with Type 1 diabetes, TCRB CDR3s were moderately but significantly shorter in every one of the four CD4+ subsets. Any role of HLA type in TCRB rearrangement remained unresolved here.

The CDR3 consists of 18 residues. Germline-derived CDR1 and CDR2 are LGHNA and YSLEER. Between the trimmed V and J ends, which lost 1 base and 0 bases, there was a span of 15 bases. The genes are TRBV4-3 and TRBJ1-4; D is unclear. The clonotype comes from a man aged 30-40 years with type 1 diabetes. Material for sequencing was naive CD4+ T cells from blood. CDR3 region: CASSQGAQSIATNEKLFF. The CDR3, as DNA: TGCGCCAGCAGCCAAGGCGCCCAGAGTATTGCAACTAATGAAAAACTGTTTTTT.